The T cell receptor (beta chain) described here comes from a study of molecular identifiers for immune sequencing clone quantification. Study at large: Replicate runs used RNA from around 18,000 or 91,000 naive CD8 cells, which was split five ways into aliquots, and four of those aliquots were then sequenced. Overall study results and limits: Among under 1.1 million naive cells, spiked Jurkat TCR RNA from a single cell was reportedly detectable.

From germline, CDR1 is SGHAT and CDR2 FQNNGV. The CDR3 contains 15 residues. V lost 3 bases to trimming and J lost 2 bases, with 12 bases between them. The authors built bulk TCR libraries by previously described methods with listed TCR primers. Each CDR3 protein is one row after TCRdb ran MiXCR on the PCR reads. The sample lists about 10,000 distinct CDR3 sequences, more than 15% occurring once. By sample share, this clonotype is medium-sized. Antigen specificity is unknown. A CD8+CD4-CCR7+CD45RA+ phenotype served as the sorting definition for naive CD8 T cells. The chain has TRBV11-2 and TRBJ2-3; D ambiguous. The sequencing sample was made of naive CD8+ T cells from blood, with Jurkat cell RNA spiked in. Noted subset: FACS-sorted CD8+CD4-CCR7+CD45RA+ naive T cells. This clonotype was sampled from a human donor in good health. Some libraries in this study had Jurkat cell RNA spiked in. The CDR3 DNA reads TGTGCCAGCAGCTTCCCGTTTGGGTACACAGATACGCAGTATTTT. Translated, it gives CASSFPFGYTDTQYF.